A selection of T cell receptor beta chains follows, all from one sample in a study of control samples from healthy donors and cancer patients. Libraries were prepared by immunoSEQ multiplex PCR; TCRdb keeps only in-frame clonotypes and omits some of them. The sample has about 130,000 clones, 80% to 95% seen once. Sequencing input: blood. The receptor source for this set is a man aged 40-55 years in good health. Each CDR3 is given with its conserved first and last residue. Each record gives: V gene, D gene, CDR3 length, J gene, clone size, CDR3 DNA, CDR3 protein. A D gene is named only where the DNA matches it firmly. Expanded clones get a size class; other rows say once, few or many, or leave the size out.

v_gene: TRBV19; d_gene: NA; len: 13; j_gene: TRBJ1-5; abundance: NA; CDR3nt: TGTGCCAGTAGTATAGATGACAACCAGCCCCAGCATTTT; CDR3aa: CASSIDDNQPQHF
v_gene: TRBV18; d_gene: NA; len: 14; j_gene: TRBJ1-2; abundance: NA; CDR3nt: TGTGCCAGCTCACCAGGGACCTATGATCGCGGCTACACCTTC; CDR3aa: CASSPGTYDRGYTF
v_gene: TRBV12-3/TRBV12-4; d_gene: NA; len: 13; j_gene: TRBJ1-2; abundance: NA; CDR3nt: TGTGCCAGCAGTGTGTCCGTTAACTATGGCTACACCTTC; CDR3aa: CASSVSVNYGYTF
v_gene: TRBV30; d_gene: NA; len: 13; j_gene: TRBJ1-5; abundance: NA; CDR3nt: TGTGCCTGGACCCGACAGCTCAATCAGCCCCAGCATTTT; CDR3aa: CAWTRQLNQPQHF
v_gene: TRBV7-2; d_gene: NA; len: 16; j_gene: TRBJ2-3; abundance: NA; CDR3nt: TGTGCCAGCAGCACCCGAAGACTTAGATTCACAGATACGCAGTATTTT; CDR3aa: CASSTRRLRFTDTQYF
v_gene: TRBV5-1; d_gene: NA; len: 16; j_gene: TRBJ1-1; abundance: once; CDR3nt: TGCGCCAGCAGCCTGGAGACGGGACCCCCGTACACTGAAGCTTTCTTT; CDR3aa: CASSLETGPPYTEAFF
v_gene: TRBV12-3/TRBV12-4; d_gene: TRBD1; len: 13; j_gene: TRBJ2-5; abundance: once; CDR3nt: TGTGCCAGCAGAGACAGGGGTGGGGAGACCCAGTACTTC; CDR3aa: CASRDRGGETQYF
v_gene: TRBV7-9; d_gene: NA; len: 15; j_gene: TRBJ1-6; abundance: few; CDR3nt: TGTGCCAGCAGCTTAACGGGGCAGTCCTCTTCACCCCTCCACTTT; CDR3aa: CASSLTGQSSSPLHF
v_gene: TRBV6-2/TRBV6-3; d_gene: NA; len: 13; j_gene: TRBJ2-1; abundance: NA; CDR3nt: TGTGCCAGCAGCCCGCGGGGGCTGCATGAGCAGTTCTTC; CDR3aa: CASSPRGLHEQFF
v_gene: TRBV3-1/TRBV3-2; d_gene: NA; len: 15; j_gene: TRBJ2-7; abundance: NA; CDR3nt: TGTGCCAGCAGCCAAGCCGGGACCGCGAGCTACGAGCAGTACTTC; CDR3aa: CASSQAGTASYEQYF
v_gene: TRBV19; d_gene: TRBD1; len: 15; j_gene: TRBJ2-7; abundance: NA; CDR3nt: TGTGCCAGTAGTATCCTGGGACAGGGGACCTACGAGCAGTACTTC; CDR3aa: CASSILGQGTYEQYF
v_gene: TRBV7-6; d_gene: NA; len: 14; j_gene: TRBJ2-3; abundance: NA; CDR3nt: TGTGCCAGCAGTATCAATTCCCCGTCAGATACGCAGTATTTT; CDR3aa: CASSINSPSDTQYF
v_gene: TRBV9; d_gene: NA; len: 17; j_gene: TRBJ2-3; abundance: NA; CDR3nt: TGTGCCAGCAGCCCCCCCCAGGTTCTATCTAGCACAGATACGCAGTATTTT; CDR3aa: CASSPPQVLSSTDTQYF
v_gene: TRBV2; d_gene: TRBD1; len: 12; j_gene: TRBJ2-1; abundance: NA; CDR3nt: TGTGCCTCGGGACAGGGAAACGATGAGCAGTTCTTC; CDR3aa: CASGQGNDEQFF
v_gene: TRBV24-1; d_gene: NA; len: 17; j_gene: TRBJ2-1; abundance: once; CDR3nt: TGTGCCACCAGTGATTCCCGTAGGGGGGGCCATCAGAATGAGCAGTTCTTC; CDR3aa: CATSDSRRGGHQNEQFF
v_gene: TRBV2; d_gene: NA; len: 14; j_gene: TRBJ1-3; abundance: NA; CDR3nt: TGTGCCAGCAAAAACAGGCTACCAGGAAACACCATATATTTT; CDR3aa: CASKNRLPGNTIYF
v_gene: TRBV6-5; d_gene: TRBD2; len: 13; j_gene: TRBJ2-7; abundance: NA; CDR3nt: TGTGCCAGCAGTTATCGTAGCGGGGCCGAGCAGTACTTC; CDR3aa: CASSYRSGAEQYF
v_gene: TRBV11-2; d_gene: TRBD2; len: 15; j_gene: TRBJ2-3; abundance: NA; CDR3nt: TGTGCCAGCAGCCATCCGCTAGCGGGCACAGATACGCAGTATTTT; CDR3aa: CASSHPLAGTDTQYF
v_gene: TRBV6-4; d_gene: TRBD2; len: 16; j_gene: TRBJ2-3; abundance: NA; CDR3nt: TGTGCCAGCAGCCCTTGGGCTAGCGGGGCCACAAATACGCAGTATTTT; CDR3aa: CASSPWASGATNTQYF
v_gene: TRBV27; d_gene: NA; len: 14; j_gene: TRBJ2-7; abundance: NA; CDR3nt: TGTGCCAGCAGTTTTTATGGGGAAGGACACGAGCAGTACTTC; CDR3aa: CASSFYGEGHEQYF
v_gene: TRBV5-1; d_gene: NA; len: 14; j_gene: TRBJ2-1; abundance: NA; CDR3nt: TGCGCCAGCAGCTTGGGGGACGGATACAATGAGCAGTTCTTC; CDR3aa: CASSLGDGYNEQFF
v_gene: TRBV11-2; d_gene: NA; len: 15; j_gene: TRBJ1-3; abundance: few; CDR3nt: TGTGCCAGCAGCTCTCAGACAGGTTGGGGAAACACCATATATTTT; CDR3aa: CASSSQTGWGNTIYF